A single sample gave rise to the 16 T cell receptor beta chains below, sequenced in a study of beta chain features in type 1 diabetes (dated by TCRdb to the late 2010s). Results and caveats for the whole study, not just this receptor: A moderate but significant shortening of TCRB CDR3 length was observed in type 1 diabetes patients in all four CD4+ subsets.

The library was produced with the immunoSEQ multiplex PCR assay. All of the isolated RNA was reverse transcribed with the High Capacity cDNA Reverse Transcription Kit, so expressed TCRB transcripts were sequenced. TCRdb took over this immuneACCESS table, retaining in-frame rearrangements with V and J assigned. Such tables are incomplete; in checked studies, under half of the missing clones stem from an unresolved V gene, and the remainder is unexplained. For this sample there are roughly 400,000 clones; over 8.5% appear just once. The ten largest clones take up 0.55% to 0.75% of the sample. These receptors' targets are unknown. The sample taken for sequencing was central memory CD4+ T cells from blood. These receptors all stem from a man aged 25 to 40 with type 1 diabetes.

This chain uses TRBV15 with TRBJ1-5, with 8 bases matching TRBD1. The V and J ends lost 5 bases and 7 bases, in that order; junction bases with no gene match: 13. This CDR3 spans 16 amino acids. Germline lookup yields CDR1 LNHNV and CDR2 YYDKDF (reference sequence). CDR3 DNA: TGTGCCACCAGCTTATTCGACAGGGGACGGCGACAGCCCCAGCATTTT. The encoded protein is CATSLFDRGRRQPQHF.

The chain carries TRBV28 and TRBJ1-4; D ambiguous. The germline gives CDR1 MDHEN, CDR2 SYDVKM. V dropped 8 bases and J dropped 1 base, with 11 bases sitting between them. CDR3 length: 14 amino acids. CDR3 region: CASGRVITNEKLFF. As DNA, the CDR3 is TGTGCCAGCGGGCGGGTAATAACTAATGAAAAACTGTTTTTT.

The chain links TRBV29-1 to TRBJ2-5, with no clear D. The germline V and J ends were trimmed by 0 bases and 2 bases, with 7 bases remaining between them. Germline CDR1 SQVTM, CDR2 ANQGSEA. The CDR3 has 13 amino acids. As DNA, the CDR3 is TGCAGCGTTGAAGAGGTCAGACAAGAGACCCAGTACTTC. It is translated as CSVEEVRQETQYF.

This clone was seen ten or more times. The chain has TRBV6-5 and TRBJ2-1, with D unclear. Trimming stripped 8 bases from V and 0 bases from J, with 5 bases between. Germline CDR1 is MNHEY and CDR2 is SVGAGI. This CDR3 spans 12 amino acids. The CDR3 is CASRGSYNEQFF. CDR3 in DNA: TGTGCCAGCCGTGGCTCCTACAATGAGCAGTTCTTC.

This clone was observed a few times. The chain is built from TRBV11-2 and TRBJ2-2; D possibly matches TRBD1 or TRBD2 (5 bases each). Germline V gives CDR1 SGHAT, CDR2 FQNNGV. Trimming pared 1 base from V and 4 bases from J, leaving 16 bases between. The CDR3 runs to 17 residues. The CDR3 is CASSLGGNPRGTGELFF. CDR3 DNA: TGTGCCAGCAGCTTAGGGGGCAACCCCCGGGGCACCGGGGAGCTGTTTTTT.

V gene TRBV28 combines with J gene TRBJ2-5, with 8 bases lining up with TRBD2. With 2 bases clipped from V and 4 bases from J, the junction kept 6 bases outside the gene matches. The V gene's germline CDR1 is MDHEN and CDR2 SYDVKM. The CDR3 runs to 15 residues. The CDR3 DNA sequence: TGTGCCAGCAGTTTACATAGCGGGAATCCAGAGACCCAGTACTTC. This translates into CASSLHSGNPETQYF. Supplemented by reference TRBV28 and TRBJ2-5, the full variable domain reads DVKVTQSSRYLVKRTGEKVFLECVQDMDHENMFWYRQDPGLGLRLIYFSYDVKMKEKGDIPEGYSVSREKKERFSLILESASTNQTSMYLCASSLHSGNPETQYFGPGTRLLVL.

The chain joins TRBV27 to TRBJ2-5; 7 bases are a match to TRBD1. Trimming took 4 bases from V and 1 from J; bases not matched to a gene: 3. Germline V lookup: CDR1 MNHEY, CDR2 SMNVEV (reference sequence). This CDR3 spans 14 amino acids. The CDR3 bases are TGTGCCAGCAGTTGGGACAGCACCCAAGAGACCCAGTACTTC. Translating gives CASSWDSTQETQYF.

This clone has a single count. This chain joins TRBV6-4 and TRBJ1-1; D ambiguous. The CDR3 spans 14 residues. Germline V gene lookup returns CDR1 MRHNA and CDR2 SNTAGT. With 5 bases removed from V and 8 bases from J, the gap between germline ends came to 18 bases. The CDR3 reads CASSPNSYRAEAFF. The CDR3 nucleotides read TGTGCCAGCAGTCCGAACTCCTACCGGGCCGAAGCTTTCTTT.

CDR3 residues: CASSQEAKAYEQYF. In DNA, the CDR3 is TGCGCCAGCAGCCAAGAAGCGAAGGCCTACGAGCAGTACTTC. This sequence joins TRBV4-3 and TRBJ2-7; D unclear. Germline CDR1 LGHNA, CDR2 YSLEER. The CDR3 length is 14 residues. V lost 0 bases, J lost 2 bases, and 8 bases lay in between.

The CDR3 coding sequence is TGCAGCGTCGCCCGCGAGACCCAGTACTTC. It yields the protein CSVARETQYF. The chain is built from TRBV29-1 and TRBJ2-5; D gene unclear. This CDR3 region has 10 residues. Germline-derived CDR1 and CDR2 are SQVTM and ANQGSEA. V was cut by 6 bases and J by 5 bases, with 7 bases left in between.

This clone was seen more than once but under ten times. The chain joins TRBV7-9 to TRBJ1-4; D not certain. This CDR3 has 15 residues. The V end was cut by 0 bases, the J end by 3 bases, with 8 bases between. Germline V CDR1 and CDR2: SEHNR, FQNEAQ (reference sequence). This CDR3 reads CASSLAAGPNEKLFF. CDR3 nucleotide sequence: TGTGCCAGCAGCTTAGCGGCGGGTCCTAATGAAAAACTGTTTTTT.

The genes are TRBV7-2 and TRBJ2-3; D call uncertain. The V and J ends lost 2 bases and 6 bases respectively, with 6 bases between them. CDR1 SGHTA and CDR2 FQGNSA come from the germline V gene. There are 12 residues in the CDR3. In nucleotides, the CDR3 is TGTGCCAGCAGCTTACCTGGGGATACGCAGTATTTT. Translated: CASSLPGDTQYF.

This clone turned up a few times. The CDR3 is CASSRSVHADTQYF. The CDR3 nucleotides are TGTGCCAGCAGCAGATCGGTCCACGCAGATACGCAGTATTTT. This sequence joins TRBV11-3 and TRBJ2-3; D not certain. V lost 5 bases to trimming and J lost 4 bases, with 13 bases between them. CDR3 size: 14 residues. The germline gives CDR1 SGHNT, CDR2 YENEEA.

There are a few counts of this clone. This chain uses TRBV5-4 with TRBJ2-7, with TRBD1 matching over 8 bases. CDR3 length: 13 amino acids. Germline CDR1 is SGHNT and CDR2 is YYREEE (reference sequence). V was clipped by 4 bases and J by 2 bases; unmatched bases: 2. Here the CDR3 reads CASSGQGPYEQYF. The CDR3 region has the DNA TGTGCCAGCAGCGGACAGGGCCCCTACGAGCAGTACTTC.

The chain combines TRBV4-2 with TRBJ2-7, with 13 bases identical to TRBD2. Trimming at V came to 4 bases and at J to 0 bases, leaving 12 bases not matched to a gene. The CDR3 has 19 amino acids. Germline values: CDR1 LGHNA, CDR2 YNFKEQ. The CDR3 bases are TGTGCCAGCAGCCGTGCCGGGACTAGCGGGACCGTGAGCTCCTACGAGCAGTACTTC. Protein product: CASSRAGTSGTVSSYEQYF.

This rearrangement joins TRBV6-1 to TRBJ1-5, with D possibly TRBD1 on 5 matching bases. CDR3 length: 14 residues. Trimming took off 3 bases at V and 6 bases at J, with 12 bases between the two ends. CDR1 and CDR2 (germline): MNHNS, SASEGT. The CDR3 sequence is CASSEVAGSQPQHF. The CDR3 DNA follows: TGTGCCAGCAGTGAGGTGGCAGGGAGTCAGCCCCAGCATTTT.